This T cell receptor beta chain stems from a study of T cell clonality in common variable immunodeficiency. Trimming removed 3 bases at V and 0 bases at J, with 8 bases between. Germline values: CDR1 GTSNPN, CDR2 SVGIG (reference sequence). This CDR3 contains 13 residues. Sequenced by immunoSEQ multiplex PCR; TCRdb stores in-frame clones only, minus some. The sample gives under 50,000 clones, none seen only once, and the top ten clones hold over 2%. This clone was counted at least ten times. The sequence runs out 3 residues before the end of the CDR3; the remainder is reconstructed from the germline J gene.

The rearrangement uses TRBV30 and TRBJ1-1; possible D gene TRBD1, 6 bases. The receptor's source is a person between 18 and 70 years old in good health. Sequencing was performed on peripheral blood mononuclear cells. This CDR3 reads CAWRYRVNTEAFF. Incomplete CDR3 DNA: TGTGCCTGGAGATACAGGGTGAACACTGAA.